This T cell receptor beta chain is drawn from a study of T cell repertoires in cytomegalovirus infection. The study, taken as a whole, reports: Cumulated frequencies of public TCR beta families served to identify carriers of CMV plus the relevant HLA.

TCRdb re-called the reads through MiXCR, storing one row per CDR3 protein. In the table there are around 340,000 distinct CDR3 sequences, 29% of which are singletons. About this clonotype itself: Its antigen is undetermined.

The germline V gene has CDR1 SGHNT and CDR2 YENEEA. V was pared by 5 bases and J by 4 bases, with 6 bases of the junction left unmatched. CDR3 length equals 14 residues. Specimen: cultured PBMCs, collected from culture after CMV antigen stimulation. The source is a human donor in good health (CMV status not recorded). Some clones in this sample may be carry-over from other donors' samples. The chain recombines TRBV11-3 with TRBJ1-1, with 8 positions matching TRBD1. CDR3 DNA: TGTGCCAGCAGCGTAACAGGGGGGACCACTGAAGCTTTCTTT. Amino acid sequence: CASSVTGGTTEAFF.